These T cell receptor beta chains were read from a single sample in a study of PD-1 blockade in classical Hodgkin lymphoma. Here immunoSEQ multiplex PCR was the method, and the copy in TCRdb shows in-frame clones only, minus some. The sample shows about 63,000 clones, 88% of them seen only once. The starting material was peripheral blood mononuclear cells (PBMCs), obtained before the second cycle of nivolumab. The receptor set was obtained from a human donor with classical Hodgkin lymphoma. Each CDR3 is given with its conserved first and last residue. Each record gives: J gene, D gene, V gene, clone size, CDR3 DNA, CDR3 protein. D genes are given only for firm matches. Size values are once, few and many counts, or a class for expanded clones, and some rows have none.

TRBJ2-7,NA,TRBV6-1,NA,TGTGCCAGCAGTGAGGGGTCGGCCCCCTCCTACGAGCAGTACTTC,CASSEGSAPSYEQYF
TRBJ2-2,NA,TRBV5-1,NA,TGCGCCAGCAGACGAGAAGGGCCTAACACCGGGGAGCTGTTTTTT,CASRREGPNTGELFF
TRBJ1-2,NA,TRBV7-9,few,TGTGCCAGCAGCCACGACTGGGACTATGGCTACACCTTC,CASSHDWDYGYTF
TRBJ2-5,NA,TRBV5-1,NA,TGCGCCAGCAGCCCGGCGGGACCAGGCGAGACCCAGTACTTC,CASSPAGPGETQYF
TRBJ1-2,TRBD1,TRBV2,NA,TGTGCCAGCAGTGAAGCTCGGGCGGGACAGTCAACACTCTATGGCTACACCTTC,CASSEARAGQSTLYGYTF
TRBJ2-6,NA,TRBV7-9,NA,TGTGCCAGCAGCTCCCCATCTCGGGTACCTGGGGCCAACGTCCTGACTTTC,CASSSPSRVPGANVLTF
TRBJ1-1,NA,TRBV12-5,NA,TGTGCTAGTGGTTTTCTTCTTATGAACCTGACAGGCCGGATGAACACTGAAGCTTTCTTT,CASGFLLMNLTGRMNTEAFF
TRBJ1-1,NA,TRBV6-1,few,TGTGCCAGCAGTGAATTTGGAATCCTCCGGGTGTACACTGAAGCTTTCTTT,CASSEFGILRVYTEAFF
TRBJ1-2,TRBD1,TRBV30,NA,TGTGCCTGGAGTGTACGTTGGGACAGGCGTCTGACTAACTATGGCTACACCTTC,CAWSVRWDRRLTNYGYTF
TRBJ2-5,NA,TRBV5-1,NA,TGCGCCAGCAGCCGGGACGGCATCCAAGAGACCCAGTACTTC,CASSRDGIQETQYF
TRBJ1-1,TRBD1,TRBV28,NA,TGTGCCAGCATCGCGGCTGGGCGGACAGGGGGCACTGAAGCTTTCTTT,CASIAAGRTGGTEAFF
TRBJ2-7,TRBD1,TRBV7-9,NA,TGTGCCAGCAGCTTACCAACAGGGGCAAACGAGCAGTACTTC,CASSLPTGANEQYF
TRBJ2-7,NA,TRBV7-9,NA,TGTGCCAGCAGCTTGGAGAGAGGAAACTCCTACGAGCAGTACTTC,CASSLERGNSYEQYF
TRBJ1-3,NA,TRBV7-8,NA,TGTGCCAGCAGCTTAGTAGGGGTCGGACCTGGAAACACCATATATTTT,CASSLVGVGPGNTIYF
TRBJ2-2,TRBD1,TRBV5-1,NA,TGCGCCAGCAGCGAGACAGGGGTGGCCGGGGAGCTGTTTTTT,CASSETGVAGELFF
TRBJ2-7,NA,TRBV21-1,NA,TGTGCCAGCGGACAGGGGATGAGATACGAGCAGTACTTC,CASGQGMRYEQYF
TRBJ2-3,TRBD2,TRBV7-3,NA,TGTGCCAGCAGCTTAATGACTAGCGGGGGGGCGGACACAGATACGCAGTATTTT,CASSLMTSGGADTDTQYF
TRBJ1-4,TRBD1,TRBV5-1,NA,TGCGCCAGCAGCACAGGCCCTTCAGGGGGTAATGAAAAACTGTTTTTT,CASSTGPSGGNEKLFF